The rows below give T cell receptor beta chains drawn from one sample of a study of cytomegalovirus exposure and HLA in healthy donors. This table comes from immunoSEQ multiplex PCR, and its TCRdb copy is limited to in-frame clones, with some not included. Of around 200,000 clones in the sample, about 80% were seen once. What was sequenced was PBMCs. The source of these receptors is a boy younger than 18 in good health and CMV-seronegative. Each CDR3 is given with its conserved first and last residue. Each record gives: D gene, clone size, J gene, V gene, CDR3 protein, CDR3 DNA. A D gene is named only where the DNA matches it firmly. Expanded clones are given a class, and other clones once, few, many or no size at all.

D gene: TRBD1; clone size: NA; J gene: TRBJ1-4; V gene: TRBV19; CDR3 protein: CASSDGQGTNEKLFF; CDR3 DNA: TGTGCCAGTAGTGACGGACAGGGGACTAATGAAAAACTGTTTTTT
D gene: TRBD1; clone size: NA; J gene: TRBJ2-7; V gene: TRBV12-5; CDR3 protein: CASGPGQGTYEQYF; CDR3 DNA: TGTGCTAGTGGTCCGGGACAGGGGACCTACGAGCAGTACTTC
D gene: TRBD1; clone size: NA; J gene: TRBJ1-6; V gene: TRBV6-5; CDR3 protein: CASSASRDSNSPLHF; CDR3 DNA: TGTGCCAGCAGTGCTAGCCGGGACAGCAATTCACCCCTCCACTTT
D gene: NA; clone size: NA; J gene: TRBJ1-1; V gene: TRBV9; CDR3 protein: CASSVATYRTVNTEAFF; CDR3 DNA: TGTGCCAGCAGCGTAGCCACATATAGGACAGTGAACACTGAAGCTTTCTTT
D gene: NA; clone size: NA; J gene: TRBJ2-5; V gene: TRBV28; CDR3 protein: CASRQVQETQYF; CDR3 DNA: TGTGCCAGCAGACAGGTTCAAGAGACCCAGTACTTC
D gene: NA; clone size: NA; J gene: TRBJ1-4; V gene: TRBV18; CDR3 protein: CASSPMAVANEKLFF; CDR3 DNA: TGTGCCAGCTCACCTATGGCAGTGGCTAATGAAAAACTGTTTTTT
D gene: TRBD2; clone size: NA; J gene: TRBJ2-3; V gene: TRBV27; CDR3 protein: CASSLSALAGPTDTQYF; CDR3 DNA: TGTGCCAGCAGTTTATCAGCCCTAGCGGGACCGACAGATACGCAGTATTTT
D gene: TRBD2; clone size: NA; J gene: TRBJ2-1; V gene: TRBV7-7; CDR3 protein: CASSLNAGEEQFF; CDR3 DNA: TGTGCTAGCAGCCTTAACGCGGGGGAAGAGCAGTTCTTC
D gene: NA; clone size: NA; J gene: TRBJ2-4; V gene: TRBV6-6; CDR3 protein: CASSPGGKSIQYF; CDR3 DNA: TGTGCCAGCAGTCCAGGCGGGAAGAGCATTCAGTACTTC
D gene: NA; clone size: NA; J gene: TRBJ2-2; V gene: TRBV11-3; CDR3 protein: CASSSPQRFPAGELFF; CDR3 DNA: TGTGCCAGCAGCTCACCACAGCGGTTCCCCGCCGGGGAGCTGTTTTTT
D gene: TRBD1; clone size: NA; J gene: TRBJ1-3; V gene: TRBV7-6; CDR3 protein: CASSRDRGAGNTIYF; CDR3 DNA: TGTGCCAGCAGCCGGGACAGGGGAGCTGGAAACACCATATATTTT
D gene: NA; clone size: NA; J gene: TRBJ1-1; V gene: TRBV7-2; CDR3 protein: CASSLDIGSNTEAFF; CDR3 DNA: TGTGCCAGCAGCTTAGATATCGGGAGTAACACTGAAGCTTTCTTT
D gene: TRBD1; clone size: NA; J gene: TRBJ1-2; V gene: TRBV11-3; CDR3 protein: CASSFDSGTAKTRDGYTF; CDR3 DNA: TGTGCCAGCAGCTTCGATTCCGGGACAGCGAAAACCAGAGATGGCTACACCTTC
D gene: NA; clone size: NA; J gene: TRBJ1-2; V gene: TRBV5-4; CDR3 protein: CASSHGGVGTYGYTF; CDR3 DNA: TGTGCCAGCAGCCACGGGGGAGTGGGAACCTATGGCTACACCTTC
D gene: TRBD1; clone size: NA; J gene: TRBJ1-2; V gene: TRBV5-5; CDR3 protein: CASRWTGPSGGYTF; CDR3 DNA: TGTGCCAGCAGGTGGACAGGGCCCTCAGGTGGCTACACCTTC
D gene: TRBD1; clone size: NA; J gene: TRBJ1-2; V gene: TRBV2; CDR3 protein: CASVRDSNYGYTF; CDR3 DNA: TGTGCCAGCGTCAGGGACAGCAACTATGGCTACACCTTC
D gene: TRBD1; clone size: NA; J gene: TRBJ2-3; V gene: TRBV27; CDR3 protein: CASSLSPGQGAPSQYF; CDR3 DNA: TGTGCCAGCAGTTTGTCACCGGGACAGGGAGCCCCATCGCAGTATTTT
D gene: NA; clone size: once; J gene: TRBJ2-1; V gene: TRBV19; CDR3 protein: CASRDPPGGGKEFF; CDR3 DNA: TGTGCCAGTAGAGACCCGCCGGGGGGCGGGAAAGAGTTCTTC
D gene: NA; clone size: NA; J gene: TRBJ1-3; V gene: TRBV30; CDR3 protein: CAWSVQGPGNAIYF; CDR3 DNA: TGTGCCTGGAGTGTACAGGGTCCAGGAAACGCCATATATTTT
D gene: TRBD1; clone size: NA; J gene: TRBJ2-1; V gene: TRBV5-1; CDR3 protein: CASSLGGGQGASNEQFF; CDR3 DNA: TGCGCCAGCAGCTTGGGGGGGGGACAGGGGGCTAGTAATGAGCAGTTCTTC
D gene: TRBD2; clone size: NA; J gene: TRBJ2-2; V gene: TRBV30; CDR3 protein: CAWSVLAGASNTGELFF; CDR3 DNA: TGTGCCTGGAGTGTACTAGCGGGGGCCTCGAACACCGGGGAGCTGTTTTTT
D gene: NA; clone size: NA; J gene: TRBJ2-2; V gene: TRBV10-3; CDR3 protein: CAISESRRGTGELFF; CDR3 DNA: TGTGCCATCAGTGAGTCCCGGCGGGGCACCGGGGAGCTGTTTTTT
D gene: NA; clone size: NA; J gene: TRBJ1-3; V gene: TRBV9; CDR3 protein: CASSEEGGSGNTIYF; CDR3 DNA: TGTGCCAGCAGCGAGGAGGGAGGCTCTGGAAACACCATATATTTT
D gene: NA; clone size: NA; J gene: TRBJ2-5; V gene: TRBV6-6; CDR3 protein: CASRPGQLQETQYF; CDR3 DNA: TGTGCCAGCAGACCTGGACAGCTCCAAGAGACCCAGTACTTC
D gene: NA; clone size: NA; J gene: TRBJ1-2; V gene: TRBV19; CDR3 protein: CASSIDLRGYTF; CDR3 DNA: TGTGCCAGTAGTATAGATCTGAGAGGCTACACCTTC
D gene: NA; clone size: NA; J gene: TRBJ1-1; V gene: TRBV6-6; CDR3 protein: CASGLTENTEAFF; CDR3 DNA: TGTGCCAGCGGCTTGACAGAGAACACTGAAGCTTTCTTT
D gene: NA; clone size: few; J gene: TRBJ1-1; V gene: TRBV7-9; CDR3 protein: CASSLFAGNTEAFF; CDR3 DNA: TGTGCCAGCAGCTTATTCGCAGGGAACACTGAAGCTTTCTTT
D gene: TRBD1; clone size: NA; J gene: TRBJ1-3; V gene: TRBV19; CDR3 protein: CASRDRGREAGNTIYF; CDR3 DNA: TGTGCCAGCCGGGACAGGGGGCGGGAAGCTGGAAACACCATATATTTT
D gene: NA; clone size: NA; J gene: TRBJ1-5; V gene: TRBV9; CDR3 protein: CASSVVGNQPQHF; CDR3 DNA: TGTGCCAGCAGCGTAGTCGGGAATCAGCCCCAGCATTTT
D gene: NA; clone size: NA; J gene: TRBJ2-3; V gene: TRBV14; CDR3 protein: CASSQGRDTQYF; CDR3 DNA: TGTGCCAGCAGCCAAGGGAGAGATACGCAGTATTTT
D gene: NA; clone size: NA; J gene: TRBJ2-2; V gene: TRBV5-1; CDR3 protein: CASSLAGVRETGELFF; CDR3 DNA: TGCGCCAGCAGCTTGGCCGGGGTTAGGGAGACCGGGGAGCTGTTTTTT
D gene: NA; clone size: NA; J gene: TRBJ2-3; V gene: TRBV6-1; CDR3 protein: CASSEEGTPSTDTQYF; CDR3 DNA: TGTGCCAGCAGTGAAGAAGGGACTCCCAGCACAGATACGCAGTATTTT
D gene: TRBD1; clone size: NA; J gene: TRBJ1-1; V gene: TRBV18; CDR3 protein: CASSPGTGNTEAFF; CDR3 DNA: TGTGCCAGCTCACCAGGGACAGGGAACACTGAAGCTTTCTTT
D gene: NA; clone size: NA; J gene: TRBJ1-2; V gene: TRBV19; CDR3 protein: CASSPGQLGGYTF; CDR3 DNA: TGTGCCAGTAGTCCCGGACAGCTCGGGGGCTACACCTTC
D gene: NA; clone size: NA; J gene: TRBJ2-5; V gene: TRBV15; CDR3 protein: CATSRLALQETQYF; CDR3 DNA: TGTGCCACCAGCAGACTAGCCCTGCAAGAGACCCAGTACTTC
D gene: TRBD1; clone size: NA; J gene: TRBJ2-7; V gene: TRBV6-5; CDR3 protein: CASRDRETYEQYF; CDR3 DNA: TGTGCCAGCAGAGACAGGGAGACCTACGAGCAGTACTTC
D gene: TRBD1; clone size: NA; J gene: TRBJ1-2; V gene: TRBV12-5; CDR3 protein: CASGLAGQDGYTF; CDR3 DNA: TGTGCTAGTGGTTTGGCCGGACAGGATGGCTACACCTTC
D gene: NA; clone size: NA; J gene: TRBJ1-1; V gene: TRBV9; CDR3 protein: CASSESQNTEAFF; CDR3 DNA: TGTGCCAGCAGTGAAAGCCAAAACACTGAAGCTTTCTTT
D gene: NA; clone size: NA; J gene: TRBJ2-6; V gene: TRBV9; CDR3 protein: CASSVGPGPGSGANVLTF; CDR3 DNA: TGTGCCAGCAGCGTAGGTCCAGGGCCCGGCTCTGGGGCCAACGTCCTGACTTTC
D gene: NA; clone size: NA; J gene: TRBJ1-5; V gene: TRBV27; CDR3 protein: CASSLFSGDQPQHF; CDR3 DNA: TGTGCCAGCAGTTTATTTTCGGGGGATCAGCCCCAGCATTTT
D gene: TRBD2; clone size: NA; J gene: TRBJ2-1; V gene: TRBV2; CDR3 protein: CASSSPGSGNPLSYNEQFF; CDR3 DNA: TGTGCCAGCAGTTCCCCGGGTAGCGGGAACCCCCTCTCCTACAATGAGCAGTTCTTC
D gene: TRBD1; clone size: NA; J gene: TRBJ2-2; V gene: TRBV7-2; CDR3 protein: CASSFRTGRTGELFF; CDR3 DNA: TGTGCCAGCAGCTTCCGGACAGGGCGAACCGGGGAGCTGTTTTTT
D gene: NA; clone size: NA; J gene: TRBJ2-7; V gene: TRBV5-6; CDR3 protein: CASSPGVSYEQYF; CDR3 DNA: TGTGCCAGCAGCCCAGGGGTCTCCTACGAGCAGTACTTC
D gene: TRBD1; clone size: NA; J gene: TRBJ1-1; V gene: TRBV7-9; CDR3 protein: CASSTLTGGIGDTEAFF; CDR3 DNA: TGTGCCAGCAGCACCCTGACAGGGGGTATTGGGGACACTGAAGCTTTCTTT
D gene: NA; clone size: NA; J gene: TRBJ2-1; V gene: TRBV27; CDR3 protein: CASSLDSPLHEQFF; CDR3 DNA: TGTGCCAGCAGTCTAGACAGTCCCCTACATGAGCAGTTCTTC
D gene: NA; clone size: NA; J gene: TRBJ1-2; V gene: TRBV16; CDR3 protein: CASSHSAGVSNYGYTF; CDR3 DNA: TGTGCCAGCAGCCATTCGGCAGGGGTCTCCAACTATGGCTACACCTTC
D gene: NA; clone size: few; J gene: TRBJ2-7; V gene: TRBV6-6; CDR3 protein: CASSLRGEAYEQYF; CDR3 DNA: TGTGCCAGCAGTTTGCGGGGCGAAGCCTACGAGCAGTACTTC
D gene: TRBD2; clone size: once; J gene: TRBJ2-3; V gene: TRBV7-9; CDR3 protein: CASRTVGGAVDTQYF; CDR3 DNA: TGTGCCAGCAGGACCGTCGGGGGGGCCGTAGATACGCAGTATTTT
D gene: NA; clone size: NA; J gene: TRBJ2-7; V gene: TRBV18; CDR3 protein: CASSPPGLYEQYF; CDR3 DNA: TGTGCCAGCTCACCACCGGGACTCTACGAGCAGTACTTC
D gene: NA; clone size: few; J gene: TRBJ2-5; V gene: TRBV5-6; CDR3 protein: CASSIVQGFQEAQYF; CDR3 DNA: TGTGCCAGCAGCATAGTACAGGGTTTCCAAGAGGCCCAGTACTTC
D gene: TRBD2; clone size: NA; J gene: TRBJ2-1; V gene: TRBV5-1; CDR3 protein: CASSLGRGTSLKEQFF; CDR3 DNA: TGCGCCAGCAGCTTGGGTCGCGGGACTAGCCTCAAGGAGCAGTTCTTC
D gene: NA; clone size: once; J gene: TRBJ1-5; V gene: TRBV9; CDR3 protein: CASSVEGQGGQPQHF; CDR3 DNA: TGTGCCAGCAGCGTAGAAGGGCAGGGCGGCCAGCCCCAGCATTTT
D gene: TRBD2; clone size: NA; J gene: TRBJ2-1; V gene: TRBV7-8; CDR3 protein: CASSPRTSPNEQFF; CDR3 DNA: TGTGCCAGCAGCCCTAGGACTAGCCCCAATGAGCAGTTCTTC
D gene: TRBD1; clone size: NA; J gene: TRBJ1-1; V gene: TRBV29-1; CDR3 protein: CSVTGGNTEAFF; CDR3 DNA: TGCAGCGTGACAGGGGGGAACACTGAAGCTTTCTTT
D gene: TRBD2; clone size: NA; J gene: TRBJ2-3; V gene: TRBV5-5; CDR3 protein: CASSLVFGGSRADTQYF; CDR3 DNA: TGTGCCAGCAGCTTGGTTTTCGGCGGGAGCAGGGCGGATACGCAGTATTTT
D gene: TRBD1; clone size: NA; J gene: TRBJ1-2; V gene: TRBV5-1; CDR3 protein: CASSYRGDGYTF; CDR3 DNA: TGCGCCAGCAGCTACAGGGGGGATGGCTACACCTTC
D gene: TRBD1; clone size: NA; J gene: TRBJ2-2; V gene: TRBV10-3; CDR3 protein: CAIMLNRDRHTGELFF; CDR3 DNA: TGTGCCATCATGCTCAACCGGGACAGACACACCGGGGAGCTGTTTTTT
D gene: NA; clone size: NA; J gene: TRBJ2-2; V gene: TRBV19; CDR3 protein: CASSIVVSWTTEIPNTGELFF; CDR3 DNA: TGTGCCAGTAGTATAGTGGTGTCTTGGACTACGGAAATACCGAACACCGGGGAGCTGTTTTTT
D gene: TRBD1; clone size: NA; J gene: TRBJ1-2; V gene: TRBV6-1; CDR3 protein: CASSTDRANYGYTF; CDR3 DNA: TGTGCCAGCAGTACGGACAGGGCAAACTATGGCTACACCTTC